This note documents a single TCR beta chain sequence. Its antigen is unknown. No base quality information exists; no much larger clone differs at one position. The sample's treatment or condition label, decoded: in vitro stimulation with specific CMV peptide epitopes to enrich CMV-specific T cells. From the germline V gene (reference sequence), CDR1 is LNHDA and CDR2 is SQIVND. Including the terminal cysteine and phenylalanine, the CDR3 comprises 14 residues. Only CDR3 DNA is held: 42 bases, read in frame from base 1. V and J are truncated by 4 bases and 4 bases respectively, leaving an intervening sequence of 10 bases. The sequencing machine was an Illumina HiSeq 1500. TCRdb trimmed public reads at Q25 via fastp, called clones via MiXCR and kept in-frame beta chains. Every CDR3 protein is listed once, alongside the most common genes and DNA of its rows. The sample has 800,000 to 950,000 distinct CDR3 sequences on record, 32% of them singletons. The top ten clonotypes cover roughly an eighth of the sample.

The data were obtained in a study of T cell repertoires in cytomegalovirus infection (dated by TCRdb to about 2019). Describing the broader study: Peptide stimulations targeted recently identified HLA-C-restricted CMV epitopes, whose presentation resists viral immunomodulation, together with well-studied HLA-B-restricted epitopes. Because public TCR beta signatures pointed to carriage of CMV infection together with the matching HLA type, the HLA type of each donor mattered for the analysis. Broad study findings and their caveats: In both this cohort and an independent cohort of more than 350 donors, the cumulative frequency of public TCR beta family members distinguished carriers of CMV infection plus the relevant HLA type. The ex vivo response was dominated by HLA-C-restricted CMV-specific TCR beta clonotypes, which also provided the single most frequent clonotype in two of eight donors.

The sequencing here drew on cultured CD8+ T cells from PBMCs, taken from culture after CMV antigen stimulation. The chain is assembled from TRBV19 and TRBJ2-2; TRBD2 could be the D gene, as 5 bases match. This receptor was obtained from a human donor in good health (CMV status not recorded). Some clones in this sample may be carry-over from other donors' samples. CDR3 reads: CASSTAGLTGELFF. At the DNA level, the sequence is TGTGCCAGTAGTACAGCCGGACTCACCGGGGAGCTGTTTTTT.